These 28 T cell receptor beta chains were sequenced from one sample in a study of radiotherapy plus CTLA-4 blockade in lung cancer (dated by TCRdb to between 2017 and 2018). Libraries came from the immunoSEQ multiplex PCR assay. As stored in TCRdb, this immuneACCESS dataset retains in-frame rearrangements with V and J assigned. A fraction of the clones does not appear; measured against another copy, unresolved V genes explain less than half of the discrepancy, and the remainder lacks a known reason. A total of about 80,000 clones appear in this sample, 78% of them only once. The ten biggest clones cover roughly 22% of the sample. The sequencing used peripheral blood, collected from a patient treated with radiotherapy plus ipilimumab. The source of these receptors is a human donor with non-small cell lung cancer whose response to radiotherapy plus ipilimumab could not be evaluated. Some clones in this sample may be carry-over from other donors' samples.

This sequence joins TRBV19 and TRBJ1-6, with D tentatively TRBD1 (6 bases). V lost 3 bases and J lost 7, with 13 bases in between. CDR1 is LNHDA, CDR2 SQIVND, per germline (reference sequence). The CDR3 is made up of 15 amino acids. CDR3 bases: TGTGCCAGTAGTATTAGGCTGGACAGAAATTCACCCCTCCACTTT. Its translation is CASSIRLDRNSPLHF.

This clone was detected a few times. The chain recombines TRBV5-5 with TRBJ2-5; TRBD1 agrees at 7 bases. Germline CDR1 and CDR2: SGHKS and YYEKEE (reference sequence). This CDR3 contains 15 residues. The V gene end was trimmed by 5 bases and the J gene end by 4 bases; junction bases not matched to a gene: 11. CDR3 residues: CASSPRDSPRETQYF. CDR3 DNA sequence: TGTGCCAGCAGTCCCCGGGACAGCCCTCGAGAGACCCAGTACTTC.

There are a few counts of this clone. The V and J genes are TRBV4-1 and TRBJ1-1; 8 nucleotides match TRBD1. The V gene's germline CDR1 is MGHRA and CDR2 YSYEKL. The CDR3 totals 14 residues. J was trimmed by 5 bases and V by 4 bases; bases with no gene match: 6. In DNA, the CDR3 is TGCGCCAGCAGCCCCGGACAGGGAGAAACTGAAGCTTTCTTT. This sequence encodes CASSPGQGETEAFF.

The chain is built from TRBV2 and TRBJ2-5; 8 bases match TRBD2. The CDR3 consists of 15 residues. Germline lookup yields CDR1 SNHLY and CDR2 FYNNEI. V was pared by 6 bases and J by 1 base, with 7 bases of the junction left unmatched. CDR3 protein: CASRVGSGAQETQYF. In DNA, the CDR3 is TGTGCCAGCAGGGTCGGTAGCGGGGCCCAAGAGACCCAGTACTTC.

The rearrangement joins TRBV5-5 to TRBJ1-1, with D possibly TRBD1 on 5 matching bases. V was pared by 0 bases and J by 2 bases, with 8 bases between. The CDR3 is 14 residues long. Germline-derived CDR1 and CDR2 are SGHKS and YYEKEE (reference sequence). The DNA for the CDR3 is TGTGCCAGCAGCTTGGGGGGCGTAAACACTGAAGCTTTCTTT. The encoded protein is CASSLGGVNTEAFF.

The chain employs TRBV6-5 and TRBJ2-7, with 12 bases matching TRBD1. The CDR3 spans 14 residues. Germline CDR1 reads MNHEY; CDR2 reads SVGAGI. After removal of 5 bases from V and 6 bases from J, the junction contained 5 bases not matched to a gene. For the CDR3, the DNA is TGTGCCAGCAGTCCGGGACAGGGGGCGGGCGAGCAGTACTTC. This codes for CASSPGQGAGEQYF.

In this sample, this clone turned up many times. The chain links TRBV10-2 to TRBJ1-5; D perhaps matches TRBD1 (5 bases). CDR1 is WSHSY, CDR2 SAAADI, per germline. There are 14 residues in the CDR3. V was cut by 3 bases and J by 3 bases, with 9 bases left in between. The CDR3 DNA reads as TGCGCCAGCAGTGATCCAGGGCACAATCAGCCCCAGCATTTT. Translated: CASSDPGHNQPQHF.

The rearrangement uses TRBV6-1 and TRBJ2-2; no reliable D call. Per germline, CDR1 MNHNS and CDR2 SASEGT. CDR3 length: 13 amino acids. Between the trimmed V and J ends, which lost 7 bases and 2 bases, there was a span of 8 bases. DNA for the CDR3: TGTGCCAGCAAGACTGGTAACACCGGGGAGCTGTTTTTT. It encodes CASKTGNTGELFF.

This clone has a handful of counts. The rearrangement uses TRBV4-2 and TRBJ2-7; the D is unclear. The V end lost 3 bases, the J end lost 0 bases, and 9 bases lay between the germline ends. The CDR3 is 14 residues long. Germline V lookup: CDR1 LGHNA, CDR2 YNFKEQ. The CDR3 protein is CASSQGFSSYEQYF. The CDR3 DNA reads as TGTGCCAGCAGCCAGGGCTTTAGCTCCTACGAGCAGTACTTC.

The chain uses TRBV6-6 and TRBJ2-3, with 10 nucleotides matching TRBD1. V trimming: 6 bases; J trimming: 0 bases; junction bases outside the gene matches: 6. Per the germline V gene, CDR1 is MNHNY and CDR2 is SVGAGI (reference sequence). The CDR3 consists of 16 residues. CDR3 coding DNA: TGTGCCAGCAGACCCGACAGGGGGCAGAGCACAGATACGCAGTATTTT. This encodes CASRPDRGQSTDTQYF.

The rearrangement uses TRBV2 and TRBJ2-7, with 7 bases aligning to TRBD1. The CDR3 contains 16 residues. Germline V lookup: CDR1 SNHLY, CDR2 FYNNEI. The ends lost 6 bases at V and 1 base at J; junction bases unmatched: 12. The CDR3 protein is CASSRQGRPPSYEQYF. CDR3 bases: TGTGCCAGCAGCAGACAGGGCCGACCACCATCCTACGAGCAGTACTTC.

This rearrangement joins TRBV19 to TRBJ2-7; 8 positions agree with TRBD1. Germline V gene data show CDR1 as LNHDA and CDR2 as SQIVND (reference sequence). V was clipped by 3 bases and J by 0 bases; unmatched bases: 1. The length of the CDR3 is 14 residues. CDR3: CASSIRGLSYEQYF. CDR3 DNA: TGTGCCAGTAGTATCAGGGGGCTCTCCTACGAGCAGTACTTC.

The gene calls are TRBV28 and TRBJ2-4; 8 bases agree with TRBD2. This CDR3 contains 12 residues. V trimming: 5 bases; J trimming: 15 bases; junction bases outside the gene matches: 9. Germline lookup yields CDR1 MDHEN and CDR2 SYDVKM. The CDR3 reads CASSPPGGGRYF. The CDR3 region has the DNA TGTGCCAGCAGTCCACCCGGCGGGGGGCGGTACTTC.

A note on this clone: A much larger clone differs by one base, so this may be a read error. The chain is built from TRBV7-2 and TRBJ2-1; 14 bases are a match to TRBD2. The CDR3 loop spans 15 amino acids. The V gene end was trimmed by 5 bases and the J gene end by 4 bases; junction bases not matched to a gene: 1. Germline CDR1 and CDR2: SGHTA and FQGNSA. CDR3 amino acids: CASSRTSGGYNEQFF. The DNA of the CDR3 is TGTGCCAGCAGCCGGACTAGCGGGGGGTACAATGAGCAGTTCTTC.

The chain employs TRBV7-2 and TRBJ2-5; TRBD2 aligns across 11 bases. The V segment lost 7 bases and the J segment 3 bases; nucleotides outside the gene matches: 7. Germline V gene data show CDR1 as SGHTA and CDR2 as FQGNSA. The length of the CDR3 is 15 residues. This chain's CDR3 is CASTLAGGSKETQYF. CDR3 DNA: TGTGCCAGCACTCTAGCGGGGGGAAGTAAAGAGACCCAGTACTTC. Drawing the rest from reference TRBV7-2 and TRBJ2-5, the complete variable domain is GAGVSQSPSNKVTEKGKDVELRCDPISGHTALYWYRQSLGQGLEFLIYFQGNSAPDKSGLPSDRFSAERTGGSVSTLTIQRTQQEDSAVYLCASTLAGGSKETQYFGPGTRLLVL.

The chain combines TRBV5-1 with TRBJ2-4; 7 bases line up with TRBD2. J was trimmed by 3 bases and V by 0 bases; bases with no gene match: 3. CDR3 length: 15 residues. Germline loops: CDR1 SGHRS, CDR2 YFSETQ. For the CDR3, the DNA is TGCGCCAGCAGCTTGGCCGGGGAGGGCAAAAACATTCAGTACTTC. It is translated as CASSLAGEGKNIQYF.

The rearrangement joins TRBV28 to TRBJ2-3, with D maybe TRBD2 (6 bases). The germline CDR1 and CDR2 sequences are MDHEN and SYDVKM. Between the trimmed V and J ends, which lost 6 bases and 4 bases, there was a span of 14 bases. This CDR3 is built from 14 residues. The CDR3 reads CASREGGDADTQYF. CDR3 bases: TGTGCCAGCAGGGAGGGTGGAGATGCAGATACGCAGTATTTT.

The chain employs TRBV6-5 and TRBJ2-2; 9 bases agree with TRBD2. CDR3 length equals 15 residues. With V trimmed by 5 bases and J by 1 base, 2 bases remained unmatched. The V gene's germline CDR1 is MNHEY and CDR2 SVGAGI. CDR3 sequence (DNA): TGTGCCAGCAGTCAGACTAGCGGGAACACCGGGGAGCTGTTTTTT. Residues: CASSQTSGNTGELFF.

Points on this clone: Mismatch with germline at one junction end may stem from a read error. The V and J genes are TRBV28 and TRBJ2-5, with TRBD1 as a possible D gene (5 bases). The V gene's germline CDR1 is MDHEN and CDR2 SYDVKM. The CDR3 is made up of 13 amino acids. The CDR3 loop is CASRWGPQETQHF. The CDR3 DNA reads TGTGCCAGCAGGTGGGGCCCCCAAGAGACCCAGCACTTC.

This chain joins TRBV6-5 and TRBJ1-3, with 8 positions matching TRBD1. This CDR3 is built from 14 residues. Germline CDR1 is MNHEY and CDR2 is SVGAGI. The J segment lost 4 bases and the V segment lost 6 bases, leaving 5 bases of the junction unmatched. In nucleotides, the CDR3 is TGTGCCAGCAGACTGACAGGGGCCGGAAACACCATATATTTT. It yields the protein CASRLTGAGNTIYF.

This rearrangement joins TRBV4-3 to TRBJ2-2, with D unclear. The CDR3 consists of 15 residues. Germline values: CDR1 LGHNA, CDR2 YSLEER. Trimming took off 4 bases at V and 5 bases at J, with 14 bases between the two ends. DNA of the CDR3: TGCGCCAGCAGCCCCTTTTGGCGGAATACCGGGGAGCTGTTTTTT. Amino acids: CASSPFWRNTGELFF.

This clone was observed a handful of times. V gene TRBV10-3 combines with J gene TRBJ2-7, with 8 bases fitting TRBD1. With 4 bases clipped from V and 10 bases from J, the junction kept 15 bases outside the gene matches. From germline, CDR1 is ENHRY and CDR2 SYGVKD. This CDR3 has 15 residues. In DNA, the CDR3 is TGTGCCATCAGTGCACCTCAGGGGGCAAAGGATGAACAGTACTTC. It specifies CAISAPQGAKDEQYF.

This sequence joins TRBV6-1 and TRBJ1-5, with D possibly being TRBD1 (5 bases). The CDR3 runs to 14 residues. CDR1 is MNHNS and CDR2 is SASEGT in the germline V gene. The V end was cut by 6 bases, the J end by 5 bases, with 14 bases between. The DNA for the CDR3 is TGTGCCAGCAGCTCGACGGGGGTGGATCAGCCCCAGCATTTT. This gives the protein CASSSTGVDQPQHF.

The DNA for the CDR3 is TGTGCCAGCAGCTTAGCGTTGGGGCCAGGCTACACCTTC. Translating gives CASSLALGPGYTF. This sequence joins TRBV7-2 and TRBJ1-2, with D tentatively TRBD1 (5 bases). This CDR3 has 13 amino acids. Per germline, CDR1 SGHTA and CDR2 FQGNSA. V lost 0 bases and J lost 8, with 10 bases in between.

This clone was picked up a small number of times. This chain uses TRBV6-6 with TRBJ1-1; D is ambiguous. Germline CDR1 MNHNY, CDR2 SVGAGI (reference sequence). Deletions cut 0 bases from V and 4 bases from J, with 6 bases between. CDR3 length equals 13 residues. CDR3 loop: CASSYSSLTEAFF. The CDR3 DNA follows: TGTGCCAGCAGTTACTCGAGTCTCACTGAAGCTTTCTTT.

The CDR3 DNA follows: TGTGCCAGCAGCTTATGGGGAGGCGGTGAGCAGTTCTTC. This sequence encodes CASSLWGGGEQFF. This chain uses TRBV7-2 with TRBJ2-1; tentatively, D is TRBD2 (6 bases). Trimming left V 2 bases short and J 9 bases short, with 11 bases between. The CDR3 has 13 amino acids. The germline CDR1 and CDR2 sequences are SGHTA and FQGNSA.

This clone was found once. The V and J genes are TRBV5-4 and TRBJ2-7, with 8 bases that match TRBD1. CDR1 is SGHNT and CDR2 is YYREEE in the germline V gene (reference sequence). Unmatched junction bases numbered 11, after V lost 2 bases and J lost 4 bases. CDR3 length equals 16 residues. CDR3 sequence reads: CASSLGETGAGYEQYF. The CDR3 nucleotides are TGTGCCAGCAGCTTAGGGGAGACAGGGGCGGGGTACGAGCAGTACTTC.

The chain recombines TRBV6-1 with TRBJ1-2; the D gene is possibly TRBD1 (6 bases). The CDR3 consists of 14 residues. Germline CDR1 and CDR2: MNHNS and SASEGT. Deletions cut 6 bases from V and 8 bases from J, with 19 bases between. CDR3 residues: CASRSTGSKEGYTF. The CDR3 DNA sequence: TGTGCCAGCAGGAGCACAGGGTCCAAGGAGGGCTACACCTTC.